This T cell receptor (beta chain) was captured by sequencing in a study of shared clonotypes between healthy human individuals. Study-wide results and limits: Non-shared clonotypes had lower generation probabilities than clonotypes shared by all four sorted-subset donors.

Donors, healthy HIV-negative adults, lacked recent acute infections or vaccinations. The V gene's germline CDR1 is KGHSH and CDR2 LQKENI. The CDR3 covers 15 residues. Trimming cost V 4 bases and J 3 bases, with 15 bases left between them. Sequencing was performed with immunoSEQ multiplex PCR; in TCRdb, only in-frame clones are kept and a portion is missing. The profile covers 2 million to 3 million clones, with more than 85% appearing a single time and approximately 0.37% taken by the ten largest. Worth noting for this clone: Its antigen is still unknown.

The sequencing input was naive CD4+ T cells from PBMCs. Sample subset: CD45RA+ positively selected. The chain carries TRBV18 and TRBJ1-1; D unclear. This TCR was recovered from a man aged 18-30 years in good health. Some clones in this sample may be carry-over from other donors' samples. The CDR3 bases are TGTGCCAGCTCACAGGTTCGAGACTGGGACACTGAAGCTTTCTTT. Translation gives CASSQVRDWDTEAFF.